This T cell receptor (beta chain) comes out of a study of OX40 agonist ivuxolimab in advanced cancers. Background on the study: Ivuxolimab is an agonistic anti-OX40 (CD134) antibody, and patients were treated with it.

CDR1 and CDR2 (germline): LNHDA, SQIVND (reference sequence). The CDR3 is made up of 13 amino acids. Trimming removed 5 bases at V and 0 bases at J, with 7 bases between. Measured with immunoSEQ multiplex PCR; TCRdb has only the in-frame clones, and not every one. The repertoire holds roughly 76,000 clones, with 90% to 95% as singletons. The chain uses TRBV19 and TRBJ1-1, with TRBD1 as a possible D gene (5 bases). The input for sequencing was CD4+ or CD8+ T cells sorted from blood, taken in a trial of the OX40 agonist ivuxolimab. The receptor was derived from an adult with an advanced solid tumor such as melanoma, head and neck, liver or kidney cancer. The CDR3 region has the DNA TGTGCCAGTAGTTCAGGGTTGAACACTGAAGCTTTCTTT. It yields the protein CASSSGLNTEAFF.